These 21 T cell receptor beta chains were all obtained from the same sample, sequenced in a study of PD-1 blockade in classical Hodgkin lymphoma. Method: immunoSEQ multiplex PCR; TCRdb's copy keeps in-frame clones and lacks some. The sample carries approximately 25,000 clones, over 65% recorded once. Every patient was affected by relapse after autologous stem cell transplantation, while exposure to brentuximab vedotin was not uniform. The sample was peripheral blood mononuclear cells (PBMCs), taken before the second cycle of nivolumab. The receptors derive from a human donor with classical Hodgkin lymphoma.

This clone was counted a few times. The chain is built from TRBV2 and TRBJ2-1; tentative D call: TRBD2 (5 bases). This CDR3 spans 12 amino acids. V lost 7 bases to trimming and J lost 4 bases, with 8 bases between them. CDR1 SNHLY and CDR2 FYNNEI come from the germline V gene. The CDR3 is CASNPGYNEQFF. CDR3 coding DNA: TGTGCCAGCAATCCGGGGTACAATGAGCAGTTCTTC.

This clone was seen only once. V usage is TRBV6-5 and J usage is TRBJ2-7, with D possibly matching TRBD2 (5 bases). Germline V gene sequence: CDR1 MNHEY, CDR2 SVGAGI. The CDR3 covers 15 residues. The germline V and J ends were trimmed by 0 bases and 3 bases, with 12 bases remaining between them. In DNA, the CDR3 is TGTGCCAGCAGTTACTCACGGGGAATTGGCTACGAGCAGTACTTC. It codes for CASSYSRGIGYEQYF.

CDR3 DNA sequence: TGTGCCACACGGTCAGGGGATTACTATGGCTACACCTTC. Protein: CATRSGDYYGYTF. The chain couples TRBV19 to TRBJ1-2; D is perhaps TRBD1 (6 bases). This CDR3 region has 13 residues. CDR1 and CDR2 (germline): LNHDA, SQIVND (reference sequence). The V end lost 10 bases, the J end lost 3 bases, and 15 bases lay between the germline ends.

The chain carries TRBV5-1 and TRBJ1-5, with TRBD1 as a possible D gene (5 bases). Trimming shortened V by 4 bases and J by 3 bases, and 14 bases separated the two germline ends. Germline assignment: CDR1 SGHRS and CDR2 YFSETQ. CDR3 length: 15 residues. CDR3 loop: CASSPGTEINQPQHF. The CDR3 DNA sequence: TGCGCCAGCAGCCCCGGGACCGAGATCAATCAGCCCCAGCATTTT.

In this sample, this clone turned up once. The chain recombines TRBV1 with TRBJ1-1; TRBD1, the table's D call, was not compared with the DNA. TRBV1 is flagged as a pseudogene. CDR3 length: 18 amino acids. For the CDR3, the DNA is TGCACCAGCAGCCAAGCCAATCCGGGACAGGCGGAGAACACTGAAGCTTTCTTT. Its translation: CTSSQANPGQAENTEAFF.

The CDR3 region has the DNA TGTGCCAGCAGCTTACAGGGTCCCTACGAGCAGTACTTC. It translates to CASSLQGPYEQYF. The V call is TRBV11-2, the J call TRBJ2-7; weak D call: TRBD1 (5 bases). Trimming stripped 2 bases from V and 2 bases from J, with 7 bases between. The CDR3 is 13 residues long. In germline, CDR1 is SGHAT, CDR2 FQNNGV.

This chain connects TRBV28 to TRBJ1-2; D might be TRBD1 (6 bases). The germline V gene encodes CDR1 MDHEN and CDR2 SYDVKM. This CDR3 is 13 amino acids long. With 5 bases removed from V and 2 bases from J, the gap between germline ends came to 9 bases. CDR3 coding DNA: TGTGCCAGCAGTCCAGACAGGAACTATGGCTACACCTTC. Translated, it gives CASSPDRNYGYTF.

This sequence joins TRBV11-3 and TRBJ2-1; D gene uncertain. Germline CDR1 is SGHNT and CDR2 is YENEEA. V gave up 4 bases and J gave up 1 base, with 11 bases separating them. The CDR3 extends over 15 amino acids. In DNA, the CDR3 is TGTGCCAGCAGCTCGGACCCCAGTTCCTACAATGAGCAGTTCTTC. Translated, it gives CASSSDPSSYNEQFF. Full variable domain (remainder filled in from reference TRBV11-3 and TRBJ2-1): EAGVVQSPRYKIIEKKQPVAFWCNPISGHNTLYWYLQNLGQGPELLIRYENEEAVDDSQLPKDRFSAERLKGVDSTLKIQPAELGDSAVYLCASSSDPSSYNEQFFGPGTRLTVL.

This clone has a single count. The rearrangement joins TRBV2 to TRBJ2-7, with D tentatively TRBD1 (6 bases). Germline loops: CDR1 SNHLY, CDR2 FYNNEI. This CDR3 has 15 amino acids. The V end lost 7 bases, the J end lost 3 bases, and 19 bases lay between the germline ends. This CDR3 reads CASKGVDSPYYEQYF. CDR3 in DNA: TGTGCCAGCAAGGGGGTGGACAGTCCCTACTACGAGCAGTACTTC. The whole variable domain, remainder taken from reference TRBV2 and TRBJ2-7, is EPEVTQTPSHQVTQMGQEVILRCVPISNHLYFYWYRQILGQKVEFLVSFYNNEISEKSEIFDDQFSVERPDGSNFTLKIRSTKLEDSAMYFCASKGVDSPYYEQYFGPGTRLTVT.

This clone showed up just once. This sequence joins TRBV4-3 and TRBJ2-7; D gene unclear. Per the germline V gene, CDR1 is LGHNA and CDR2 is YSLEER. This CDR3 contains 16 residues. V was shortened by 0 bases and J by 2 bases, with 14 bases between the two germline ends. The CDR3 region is CASSQDPQHRPYEQYF. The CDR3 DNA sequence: TGCGCCAGCAGCCAAGATCCACAACATAGGCCCTACGAGCAGTACTTC.

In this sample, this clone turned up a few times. The CDR3 region is CASSQERGFNYGYTF. The DNA for the CDR3 is TGTGCCAGCAGCCAAGAGCGGGGATTCAACTATGGCTACACCTTC. V and J are TRBV4-2 and TRBJ1-2, with no clear D. Germline V gene data show CDR1 as LGHNA and CDR2 as YNFKEQ. With 0 bases removed from V and 2 bases from J, the gap between germline ends came to 10 bases. CDR3 length equals 15 residues.

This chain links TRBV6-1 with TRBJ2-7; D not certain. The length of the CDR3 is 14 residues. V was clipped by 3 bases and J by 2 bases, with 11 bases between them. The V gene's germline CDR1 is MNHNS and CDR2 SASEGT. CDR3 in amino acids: CASSDYGVAYEQYF. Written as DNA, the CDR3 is TGTGCCAGCAGTGATTATGGGGTGGCCTACGAGCAGTACTTC.

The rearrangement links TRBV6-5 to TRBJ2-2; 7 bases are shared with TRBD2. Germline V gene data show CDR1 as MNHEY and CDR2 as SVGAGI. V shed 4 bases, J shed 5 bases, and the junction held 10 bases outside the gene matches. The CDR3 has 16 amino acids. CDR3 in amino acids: CASSWRGNLGTGELFF. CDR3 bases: TGTGCCAGCAGTTGGCGGGGGAATTTAGGGACCGGGGAGCTGTTTTTT.

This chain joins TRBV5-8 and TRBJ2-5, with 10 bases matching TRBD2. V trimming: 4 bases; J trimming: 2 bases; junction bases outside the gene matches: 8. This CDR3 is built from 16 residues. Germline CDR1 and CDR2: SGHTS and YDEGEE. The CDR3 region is CASSPGVAGGQETQYF. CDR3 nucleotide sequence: TGTGCCAGCAGCCCGGGGGTAGCGGGAGGACAAGAGACCCAGTACTTC.

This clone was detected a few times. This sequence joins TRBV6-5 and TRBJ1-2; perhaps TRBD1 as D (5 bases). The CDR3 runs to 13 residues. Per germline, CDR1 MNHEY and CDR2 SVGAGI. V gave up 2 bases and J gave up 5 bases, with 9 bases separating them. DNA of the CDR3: TGTGCCAGCAGTTACGGCAGGGTTTATGGCTACACCTTC. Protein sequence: CASSYGRVYGYTF.

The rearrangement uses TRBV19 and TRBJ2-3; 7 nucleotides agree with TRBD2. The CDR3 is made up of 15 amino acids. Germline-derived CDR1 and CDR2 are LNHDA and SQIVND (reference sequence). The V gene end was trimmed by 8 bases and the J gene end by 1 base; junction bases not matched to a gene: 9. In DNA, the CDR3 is TGTGCCAGTGGACGAACTAGCGACCGCACAGATACGCAGTATTTT. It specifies CASGRTSDRTDTQYF.

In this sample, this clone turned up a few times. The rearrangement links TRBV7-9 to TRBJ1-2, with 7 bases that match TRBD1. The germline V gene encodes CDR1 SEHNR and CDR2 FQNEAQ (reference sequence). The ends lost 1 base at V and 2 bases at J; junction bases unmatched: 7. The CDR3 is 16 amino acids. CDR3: CASSLEASRGNYGYTF. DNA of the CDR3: TGTGCCAGCAGCTTAGAGGCTTCCAGGGGGAACTATGGCTACACCTTC. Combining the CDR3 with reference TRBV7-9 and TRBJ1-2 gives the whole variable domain DTGVSQNPRHKITKRGQNVTFRCDPISEHNRLYWYRQTLGQGPEFLTYFQNEAQLEKSRLLSDRFSAERPKGSFSTLEIQRTEQGDSAMYLCASSLEASRGNYGYTFGSGTRLTVV.

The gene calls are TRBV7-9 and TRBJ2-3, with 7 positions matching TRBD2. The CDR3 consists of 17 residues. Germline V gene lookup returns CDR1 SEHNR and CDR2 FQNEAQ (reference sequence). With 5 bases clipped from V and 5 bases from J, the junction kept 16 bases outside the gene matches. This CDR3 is CASSDLADLWGLDTQYF. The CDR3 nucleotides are TGTGCCAGCAGCGATCTAGCGGACCTATGGGGACTAGATACGCAGTATTTT.

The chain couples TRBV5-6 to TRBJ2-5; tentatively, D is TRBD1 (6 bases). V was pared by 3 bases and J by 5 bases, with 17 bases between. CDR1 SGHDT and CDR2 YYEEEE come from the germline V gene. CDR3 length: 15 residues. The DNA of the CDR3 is TGTGCCAGCAGCTCATTAGCAGGGGATAGGGAGACCCAGTACTTC. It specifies CASSSLAGDRETQYF.

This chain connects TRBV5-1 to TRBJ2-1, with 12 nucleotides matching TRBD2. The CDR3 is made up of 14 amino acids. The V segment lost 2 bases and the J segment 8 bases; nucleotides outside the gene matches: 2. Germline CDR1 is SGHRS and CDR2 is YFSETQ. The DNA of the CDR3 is TGCGCCAGCAGCTTCCTAGCGGGAGGGGATGAGCAGTTCTTC. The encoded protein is CASSFLAGGDEQFF.

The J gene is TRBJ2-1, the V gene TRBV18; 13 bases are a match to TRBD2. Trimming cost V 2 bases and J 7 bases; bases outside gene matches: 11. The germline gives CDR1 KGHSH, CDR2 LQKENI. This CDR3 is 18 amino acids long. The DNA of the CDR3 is TGTGCCAGCTCACCAAACCCCCTTTGGACTAGCGGGAGAAATGAGCAGTTCTTC. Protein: CASSPNPLWTSGRNEQFF.